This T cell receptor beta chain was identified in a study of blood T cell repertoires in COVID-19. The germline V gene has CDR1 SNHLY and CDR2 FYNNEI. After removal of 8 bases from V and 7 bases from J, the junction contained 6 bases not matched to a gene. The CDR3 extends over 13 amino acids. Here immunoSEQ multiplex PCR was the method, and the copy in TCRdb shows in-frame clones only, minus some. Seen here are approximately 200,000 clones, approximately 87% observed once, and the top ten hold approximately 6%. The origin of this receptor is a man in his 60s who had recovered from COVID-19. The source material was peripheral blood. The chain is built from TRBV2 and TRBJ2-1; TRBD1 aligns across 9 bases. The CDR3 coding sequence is TGTGCCAGCGCTTACAGGGGGCTAAATGAGCAGTTCTTC. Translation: CASAYRGLNEQFF.